The TCR beta chain described here comes from a study of T cells in Graves' hyperthyroidism and ophthalmopathy. Study results and caveats: From stable hyperthyroidism, ophthalmopathy was set apart by a 13 V-J model. Most clonotypes expanded in thyroid above 0.001 were likewise present in blood.

In its sample, this clonotype was seen many times. Its antigen remains unknown. There were TCR beta CDR3 regions amplified from RNA transcripts. TCR CDR3 regions were first amplified by RT-PCR with HTBI primers. TCRdb re-derived calls from the multiplex PCR reads in MiXCR, one entry per CDR3 protein. In the table there are over 300,000 distinct CDR3 sequences, approximately 14% of which are singletons. Not enrolled were patients with uncontrolled infection, other autoimmune disease, pregnancy or lactation. PBMCs were derived from more than 8 ml fresh peripheral blood. The sequence came from a woman aged 40 to 55 with Graves' ophthalmopathy. The specimen was blood.

The CDR3 loop is CASSQTGIVAFF. CDR3 bases: TGTGCCAGCAGCCAGACAGGGATAGTAGCTTTCTTT. The chain has TRBV14 and TRBJ1-1, with 7 bases fitting TRBD1. The CDR3 is 12 amino acids. The V gene end was trimmed by 3 bases and the J gene end by 10 bases; junction bases not matched to a gene: 5. Germline CDR1 SGHDN, CDR2 FVKESK.